These 9 T cell receptor beta chains came from one sample sequenced in a study of beta chain features in type 1 diabetes. Whole-study results and caveats: Within each of all four CD4+ subsets, Type 1 diabetes patients had TCRB CDR3s that were moderately but significantly shorter.

Sequenced material consisted of expressed TCRB transcripts (all of the isolated RNA was reverse transcribed). Profiled with immunoSEQ multiplex PCR; TCRdb holds only in-frame clones, not every one. The data contain roughly 300,000 clones, around 15% of them singletons. Their recognized antigens are unknown. The sequenced material came from naive CD4+ T cells from blood. These receptor sequences come from a man aged 25 to 40 with type 1 diabetes.

This clone was detected a few times. Additional DNA sequences in this sample encode the identical CDR3. V gene TRBV29-1 combines with J gene TRBJ2-5; D possibly corresponds to TRBD1 (6 bases). The CDR3 runs 12 residues. Germline lookup yields CDR1 SQVTM and CDR2 ANQGSEA. Trimming stripped 4 bases from V and 3 bases from J, with 9 bases between. The CDR3 DNA reads as TGCAGCGTTGTACAGGGAGAAGAGACCCAGTACTTC. This codes for CSVVQGEETQYF.

The gene calls are TRBV15 and TRBJ2-4, with a weak D call TRBD2 (6 bases). V shed 3 bases and J shed 1 base, with 10 bases lying between them. CDR1 is LNHNV, CDR2 YYDKDF, per germline (reference sequence). CDR3 length equals 15 residues. The CDR3 bases are TGTGCCACCAGCAGGGGAGGCGAGGCCAAAAACATTCAGTACTTC. Amino acid sequence: CATSRGGEAKNIQYF.

The J gene is TRBJ2-3, the V gene TRBV5-1; 8 bases are a match to TRBD2. The CDR3 runs to 17 residues. CDR1 is SGHRS, CDR2 YFSETQ, per germline. With V trimmed by 2 bases and J by 5 bases, 13 bases remained unmatched. The CDR3 spells CASSFGQGAGAGDTQYF. CDR3 coding DNA: TGCGCCAGCAGCTTTGGTCAGGGAGCGGGAGCAGGAGATACGCAGTATTTT. Filled out from reference TRBV5-1 and TRBJ2-3, the complete variable domain reads KAGVTQTPRYLIKTRGQQVTLSCSPISGHRSVSWYQQTPGQGLQFLFEYFSETQRNKGNFPGRFSGRQFSNSRSEMNVSTLELGDSALYLCASSFGQGAGAGDTQYFGPGTRLTVL.

The chain carries TRBV5-1 and TRBJ2-2; TRBD2 might be the D (5 bases). With 3 bases removed from V and 5 bases from J, the gap between germline ends came to 11 bases. The CDR3 has 14 residues. Germline V gives CDR1 SGHRS, CDR2 YFSETQ. CDR3 in DNA: TGCGCCAGCAGCTATCAAGCGGAAACCGGGGAGCTGTTTTTT. This codes for CASSYQAETGELFF.

The chain couples TRBV5-6 to TRBJ1-1; tentative D call: TRBD1 (5 bases). Trimming left V 3 bases short and J 0 bases short, with 15 bases between. Germline values: CDR1 SGHDT, CDR2 YYEEEE. The CDR3 extends over 16 amino acids. Here the CDR3 reads CASSSRRGVMNTEAFF. CDR3 nucleotides: TGTGCCAGCAGCTCCCGCCGGGGGGTAATGAACACTGAAGCTTTCTTT. Complete variable domain (other parts from reference TRBV5-6 and TRBJ1-1): DAGVTQSPTHLIKTRGQQVTLRCSPKSGHDTVSWYQQALGQGPQFIFQYYEEEERQRGNFPDRFSGHQFPNYSSELNVNALLLGDSALYLCASSSRRGVMNTEAFFGQGTRLTVV.

On this clone itself: The junction departs from germline at one end; a sequencing error may be responsible. The chain joins TRBV2 to TRBJ2-1; TRBD2 aligns across 7 bases. From germline, CDR1 is SNHLY and CDR2 FYNNEI. CDR3 length: 15 amino acids. CDR3 bases: TGTGCCAGCAGGTCTAGCGGCCTTTCCTCCAATGAGCAGTTCTTC. It encodes CASRSSGLSSNEQFF.

The V and J genes are TRBV7-6 and TRBJ2-2; 8 positions agree with TRBD1. The germline gives CDR1 SGHVS, CDR2 FNYEAQ. The trim removed 3 bases at V and 8 bases at J, leaving 8 bases unmatched. This CDR3 is built from 15 residues. The CDR3 loop is CASSLLGQVGGELFF. As DNA, the CDR3 is TGTGCCAGCAGCTTGTTGGGACAGGTTGGGGGGGAGCTGTTTTTT.

Only a few counts were recorded for this clone. The chain is built from TRBV23-1 and TRBJ1-2, with 9 bases matching TRBD1. TRBV23-1 is given ORF status, its function remaining uncertain. The CDR3 runs to 17 residues. Trimming cost V 0 bases and J 2 bases; bases outside gene matches: 7. CDR3 region: CASSQSTAGQGNYGYTF. The DNA for the CDR3 is TGCGCCAGCAGTCAATCAACCGCAGGACAGGGGAACTATGGCTACACCTTC.

The CDR3 spells CASSLSRLAGGQNTGELFF. The CDR3 DNA reads as TGCGCCAGCAGCTTGTCGAGACTAGCGGGAGGACAGAACACCGGGGAGCTGTTTTTT. This chain connects TRBV5-1 to TRBJ2-2; 13 nucleotides align to TRBD2. J gave up 1 base and V 1 base, and 7 bases lay outside the gene matches. Per the germline V gene, CDR1 is SGHRS and CDR2 is YFSETQ. CDR3 length equals 19 residues. Full variable domain (remainder filled in from reference TRBV5-1 and TRBJ2-2): KAGVTQTPRYLIKTRGQQVTLSCSPISGHRSVSWYQQTPGQGLQFLFEYFSETQRNKGNFPGRFSGRQFSNSRSEMNVSTLELGDSALYLCASSLSRLAGGQNTGELFFGEGSRLTVL.